Listed below are T cell receptor beta chains from one sample, sequenced in a study of blood T cell repertoires in COVID-19. Method: immunoSEQ multiplex PCR; TCRdb's copy keeps in-frame clones and lacks some. Among tens of thousands of clones listed, about four fifths were seen once. The material sequenced was peripheral blood. The source of these receptors is an older woman with acute or convalescent COVID-19. Each CDR3 is given with its conserved first and last residue. A D gene is named only where the DNA matches it firmly. Not every row has a clone size; where given, it reads once, few, many or a size class.

size: NA; V: TRBV9; J: TRBJ2-7; D: TRBD1; DNA: TGTGCCAGCAGCACTCAGGGACAGGGCTACGAGCAGTACTTC; CDR3: CASSTQGQGYEQYF
size: NA; V: TRBV5-1; J: TRBJ2-1; D: TRBD2; DNA: TGCGCCAGCAGCCAAGGGACTAATTACAATGAGCAGTTCTTC; CDR3: CASSQGTNYNEQFF
size: NA; V: TRBV5-1; J: TRBJ1-2; D: NA; DNA: TGCGCCAGCACCTTCTCGGGGAGGGAAGGAGGCTACACCTTC; CDR3: CASTFSGREGGYTF
size: NA; V: TRBV28; J: TRBJ1-2; D: TRBD1; DNA: TGTGCCAGCAGTTTACGAGACAGGGGGCTTGGTGGCTACACCTTC; CDR3: CASSLRDRGLGGYTF
size: NA; V: TRBV5-1; J: TRBJ1-1; D: NA; DNA: TGCGCCAGCAGCTTGGAGGGGGCTGAAGCTTTCTTT; CDR3: CASSLEGAEAFF
size: NA; V: TRBV9; J: TRBJ1-2; D: NA; DNA: TGTGCCAGCGGGACAAGCTATGGCTACACCTTC; CDR3: CASGTSYGYTF
size: NA; V: TRBV21-1; J: TRBJ2-7; D: NA; DNA: TGTGCCAGCAGCAAAGACGGACTAGGTTACGAGCAGTACTTC; CDR3: CASSKDGLGYEQYF
size: NA; V: TRBV27; J: TRBJ2-7; D: NA; DNA: TGTGCCAGCAGTTCGGGCCCGGGGGTTTCCTACGAGCAGTACTTC; CDR3: CASSSGPGVSYEQYF
size: NA; V: TRBV7-8; J: TRBJ1-2; D: TRBD1; DNA: TGTGCCAGCAGCTTAGCCGGGACAGGGTTCGATGGCTACACCTTC; CDR3: CASSLAGTGFDGYTF
size: once; V: TRBV10-3; J: TRBJ2-7; D: TRBD1; DNA: TGTGCCATCAGTGAGTCGGGACAGGGGAACTACGAGCAGTACTTC; CDR3: CAISESGQGNYEQYF
size: NA; V: TRBV29-1; J: TRBJ2-7; D: NA; DNA: TGCAGCGTTGGATCTGGTCCTATCTACGAGCAGTACTTC; CDR3: CSVGSGPIYEQYF
size: NA; V: TRBV6-2/TRBV6-3; J: TRBJ1-1; D: TRBD1; DNA: TGTGCCAGCAGCCGTCCCGGGACAGTGAACACTGAAGCTTTCTTT; CDR3: CASSRPGTVNTEAFF
size: NA; V: TRBV18; J: TRBJ2-3; D: NA; DNA: TGTGCCAGCTCACCTAGGGGAAGATCAACAGATACGCAGTATTTT; CDR3: CASSPRGRSTDTQYF
size: NA; V: TRBV19; J: TRBJ1-5; D: TRBD1; DNA: TGTGCCAGTAGTCCACGGACAGGGGGGTATTTTAGCAATCAGCCCCAGCATTTT; CDR3: CASSPRTGGYFSNQPQHF
size: NA; V: TRBV24-1; J: TRBJ2-1; D: NA; DNA: TGTGCCACCAGTGACCCGACCGTAAAAGGAGGCAATGAGCAGTTCTTC; CDR3: CATSDPTVKGGNEQFF
size: few; V: TRBV30; J: TRBJ1-5; D: NA; DNA: TGTGCCTGGGACCGAGGGCCAGGAAGCAATCAGCCCCAGCATTTT; CDR3: CAWDRGPGSNQPQHF
size: NA; V: TRBV30; J: TRBJ1-4; D: TRBD1; DNA: TGTGCCTGGGCTCGACAGGGTTTTGAAAAACTGTTTTTT; CDR3: CAWARQGFEKLFF
size: NA; V: TRBV19; J: TRBJ2-5; D: TRBD1; DNA: TGTGCCAGTAGCCCTGGGACAGGCGGAGAGACCCAGTACTTC; CDR3: CASSPGTGGETQYF
size: NA; V: TRBV18; J: TRBJ1-5; D: TRBD1; DNA: TGTGCCAGCTCAAAGGGGGCGCGCAATCAGCCCCAGCATTTT; CDR3: CASSKGARNQPQHF
size: once; V: TRBV5-1; J: TRBJ2-7; D: NA; DNA: TGCGCCAGCAGCTTGGTTTCGGGCGGGAACTACGAGCAGTACTTC; CDR3: CASSLVSGGNYEQYF
size: NA; V: TRBV5-1; J: TRBJ1-2; D: TRBD1; DNA: TGCGCCAGCAGCCAGGGGACAGCTAACTATGGCTACACCTTC; CDR3: CASSQGTANYGYTF
size: few; V: TRBV28; J: TRBJ2-2; D: TRBD1; DNA: TGTGCCAGCAGTTCGGGACAGGGGGACACCGGGGAGCTGTTTTTT; CDR3: CASSSGQGDTGELFF
size: NA; V: TRBV3-1/TRBV3-2; J: TRBJ1-1; D: TRBD1; DNA: TGTGCCAGCAGCCCTGGACAGGGTAAGGCTTTCTTT; CDR3: CASSPGQGKAFF
size: NA; V: TRBV20-1; J: TRBJ2-1; D: NA; DNA: TGCAGTGTAAACTCCTACAATGAGCAGTTCTTC; CDR3: CSVNSYNEQFF
size: NA; V: TRBV4-1; J: TRBJ1-2; D: NA; DNA: TGCGCCAGCAGCCCTTTAGCCCGGGGGGATTATGGCTACACCTTC; CDR3: CASSPLARGDYGYTF
size: NA; V: TRBV2; J: TRBJ1-4; D: NA; DNA: TGTGCCAGCAGCACGACACCGAATGAAAAACTGTTTTTT; CDR3: CASSTTPNEKLFF
size: NA; V: TRBV3-1/TRBV3-2; J: TRBJ1-2; D: NA; DNA: TGTGCCAGCAGCGCGGGGGTTTACGGCTACACCTTC; CDR3: CASSAGVYGYTF
size: NA; V: TRBV27; J: TRBJ2-3; D: NA; DNA: TGTGCCAGCAGTCACGCCGCGGCAGATACGCAGTATTTT; CDR3: CASSHAAADTQYF
size: NA; V: TRBV5-5; J: TRBJ1-2; D: NA; DNA: TGTGCCAGCCATACGGGGACTAACTATGGCTACACCTTC; CDR3: CASHTGTNYGYTF
size: NA; V: TRBV3-1/TRBV3-2; J: TRBJ1-2; D: TRBD1; DNA: TGTGCCAGCAGCCAGGGGACAGGAATCTACAACTATGGCTACACCTTC; CDR3: CASSQGTGIYNYGYTF
size: NA; V: TRBV18; J: TRBJ2-1; D: NA; DNA: TGTGCCAGCTCACCACCGAGAGGGGGGGGTAGGAATGAGCAGTTCTTC; CDR3: CASSPPRGGGRNEQFF
size: NA; V: TRBV9; J: TRBJ1-2; D: NA; DNA: TGTGCCAGCAGCGTAGGATGGGAGGGCTATGGCTACACCTTC; CDR3: CASSVGWEGYGYTF
size: NA; V: TRBV28; J: TRBJ1-5; D: TRBD1; DNA: TGTGCCAGCAGTGCCCCTACAGGGGTCTATGGCAATCAGCCCCAGCATTTT; CDR3: CASSAPTGVYGNQPQHF
size: NA; V: TRBV20-1; J: TRBJ2-7; D: NA; DNA: TGCAGTGCTAGAGGGGGCATCGAGCAGTACTTC; CDR3: CSARGGIEQYF
size: NA; V: TRBV3-1/TRBV3-2; J: TRBJ1-2; D: NA; DNA: TGTGCCAGCAGCCCCCTCCCAGGGGCTAACTATGGCTACACCTTC; CDR3: CASSPLPGANYGYTF
size: NA; V: TRBV7-9; J: TRBJ2-3; D: NA; DNA: TGTGCCAGCCGAATCAGACAGGTAGCGAGTGCTAGCACAGATACGCAGTATTTT; CDR3: CASRIRQVASASTDTQYF
size: NA; V: TRBV12-3/TRBV12-4; J: TRBJ2-3; D: NA; DNA: TGTGCCAGCAGTTTAGAGTTTCGGGATACGCAGTATTTT; CDR3: CASSLEFRDTQYF
size: once; V: TRBV7-6; J: TRBJ2-5; D: TRBD2; DNA: TGTGCCAGCAGCACGACTAGCGGGGCGATTAAAGAGACCCAGTACTTC; CDR3: CASSTTSGAIKETQYF
size: NA; V: TRBV29-1; J: TRBJ2-3; D: NA; DNA: TGCAGCGTTGGGGAAGGGGCAGATACGCAGTATTTT; CDR3: CSVGEGADTQYF
size: NA; V: TRBV3-1/TRBV3-2; J: TRBJ1-1; D: NA; DNA: TGTGCCAGCAGCCAAGCCCCGGGACAAATGAACACTGAAGCTTTCTTT; CDR3: CASSQAPGQMNTEAFF
size: NA; V: TRBV7-3; J: TRBJ1-2; D: NA; DNA: TGTGCCAGCAGCCGGGGGGCCGAGGGTGGCTACACCTTC; CDR3: CASSRGAEGGYTF
size: NA; V: TRBV7-2; J: TRBJ2-1; D: NA; DNA: TGTGCCAGCAGCTTAGTGGCGACAGGCGTGATTTTGGAGCAGTTCTTC; CDR3: CASSLVATGVILEQFF
size: NA; V: TRBV11-2; J: TRBJ2-3; D: TRBD2; DNA: TGTGCCAGCAGCCCAGCGGGGGTTAGCACAGATACGCAGTATTTT; CDR3: CASSPAGVSTDTQYF
size: NA; V: TRBV30; J: TRBJ2-2; D: TRBD1; DNA: TGTGCCTGGAGGTCAGGGGGCGCGACCGGGGAGCTGTTTTTT; CDR3: CAWRSGGATGELFF
size: NA; V: TRBV12-3/TRBV12-4; J: TRBJ1-4; D: NA; DNA: TGTGCCAGCAGTTTAAACAGCGGGGAAAAACTGTTTTTT; CDR3: CASSLNSGEKLFF
size: NA; V: TRBV7-9; J: TRBJ2-2; D: NA; DNA: TGTGCCAGCAGCTTATCAGGGGAGCTGTTTTTT; CDR3: CASSLSGELFF
size: once; V: TRBV7-5; J: TRBJ1-5; D: NA; DNA: TGTGCCAGAAGCAAACCGGGACAGGGAATGGACAATCAGCCCCAGCATTTT; CDR3: CARSKPGQGMDNQPQHF
size: NA; V: TRBV28; J: TRBJ1-6; D: NA; DNA: TGTGCCAGCAGTTCGACAGGCCTTAATTCACCCCTCCACTTT; CDR3: CASSSTGLNSPLHF
size: NA; V: TRBV29-1; J: TRBJ1-4; D: TRBD1; DNA: TGCAGTGCGACAGGGGGCGCGCCTGGCGAAAAACTGTTTTTT; CDR3: CSATGGAPGEKLFF
size: NA; V: TRBV10-3; J: TRBJ2-7; D: TRBD1; DNA: TGTGCCACAAAATTTGGACAGGGGGCGGCCTACGAGCAGTACTTC; CDR3: CATKFGQGAAYEQYF
size: NA; V: TRBV9; J: TRBJ1-5; D: TRBD1; DNA: TGTGCCAGCAGCGTAGCAGGGGACAGGTATAGCAATCAGCCCCAGCATTTT; CDR3: CASSVAGDRYSNQPQHF
size: NA; V: TRBV27; J: TRBJ2-5; D: TRBD1; DNA: TGTGCCAGCAGTTCCGGGACAGGGGGTTACGAGACCCAGTACTTC; CDR3: CASSSGTGGYETQYF
size: NA; V: TRBV5-1; J: TRBJ2-7; D: NA; DNA: TGCGCCAGCAGTTACGACGGGGGGCACCTGCAGGAGCAGTACTTC; CDR3: CASSYDGGHLQEQYF